This T cell receptor beta chain is drawn from a study of blood T cell repertoires in COVID-19. Overall study: The origin of the acute and convalescent COVID-19 samples was the United States, Italy and Spain. T cells, B-cell-depleted T cells, or PBMCs supplied cDNA or gDNA.

Per germline, CDR1 MDHEN and CDR2 SYDVKM. Trimming pared 8 bases from V and 6 bases from J, leaving 8 bases between. CDR3 length: 10 amino acids. This clone has only a few counts. The assay was immunoSEQ multiplex PCR, and TCRdb's table has in-frame clones only and misses some. The sample lists some 120,000 clones, 83% seen once, with around 2.3% in the top ten. The chain combines TRBV28 with TRBJ2-7; D remains ambiguous. This sequence originates from a man aged 30 to 45 with acute or convalescent COVID-19. The material sequenced was peripheral blood. As DNA, the CDR3 is TGTGCCAGCGGCCCGGGCGAGCAGTACTTC. Residues: CASGPGEQYF.